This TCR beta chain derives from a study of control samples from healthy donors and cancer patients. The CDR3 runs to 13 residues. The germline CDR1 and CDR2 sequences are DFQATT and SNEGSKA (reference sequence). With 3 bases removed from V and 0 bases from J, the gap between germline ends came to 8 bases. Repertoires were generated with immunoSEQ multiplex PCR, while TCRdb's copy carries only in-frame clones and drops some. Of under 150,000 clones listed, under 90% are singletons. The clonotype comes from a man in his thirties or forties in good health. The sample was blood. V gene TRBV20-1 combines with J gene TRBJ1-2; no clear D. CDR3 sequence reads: CSASSEANYGYTF. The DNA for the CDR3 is TGCAGTGCTAGTTCAGAAGCTAACTATGGCTACACCTTC.